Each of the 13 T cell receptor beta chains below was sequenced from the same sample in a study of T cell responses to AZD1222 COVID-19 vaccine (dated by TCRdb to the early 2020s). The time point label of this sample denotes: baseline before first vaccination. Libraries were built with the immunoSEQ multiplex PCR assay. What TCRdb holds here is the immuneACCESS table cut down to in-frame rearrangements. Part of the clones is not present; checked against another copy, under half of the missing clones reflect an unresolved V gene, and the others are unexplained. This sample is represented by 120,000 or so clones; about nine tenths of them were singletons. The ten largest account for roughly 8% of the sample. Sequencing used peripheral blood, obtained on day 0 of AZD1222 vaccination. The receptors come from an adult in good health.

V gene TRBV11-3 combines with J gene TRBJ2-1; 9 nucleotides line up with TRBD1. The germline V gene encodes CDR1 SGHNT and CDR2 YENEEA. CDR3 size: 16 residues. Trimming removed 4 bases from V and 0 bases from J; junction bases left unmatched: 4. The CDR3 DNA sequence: TGTGCCAGCAGCTCGGGGGGACAGGGCTCCTACAATGAGCAGTTCTTC. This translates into CASSSGGQGSYNEQFF. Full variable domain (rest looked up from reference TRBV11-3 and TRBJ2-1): EAGVVQSPRYKIIEKKQPVAFWCNPISGHNTLYWYLQNLGQGPELLIRYENEEAVDDSQLPKDRFSAERLKGVDSTLKIQPAELGDSAVYLCASSSGGQGSYNEQFFGPGTRLTVL.

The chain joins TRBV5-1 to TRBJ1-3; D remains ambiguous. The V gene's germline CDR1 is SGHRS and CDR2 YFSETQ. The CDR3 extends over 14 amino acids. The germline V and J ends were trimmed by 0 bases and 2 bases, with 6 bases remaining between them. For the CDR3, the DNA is TGCGCCAGCAGCTTGGGAGGGCCTGGAAACACCATATATTTT. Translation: CASSLGGPGNTIYF.

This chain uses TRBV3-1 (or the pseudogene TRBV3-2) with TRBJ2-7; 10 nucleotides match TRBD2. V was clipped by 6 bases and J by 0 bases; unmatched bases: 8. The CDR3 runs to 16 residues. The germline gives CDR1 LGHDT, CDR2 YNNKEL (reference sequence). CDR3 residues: CASRSSGGIFSYEQYF. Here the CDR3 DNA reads TGTGCCAGCAGGTCTAGCGGGGGAATCTTCTCCTACGAGCAGTACTTC.

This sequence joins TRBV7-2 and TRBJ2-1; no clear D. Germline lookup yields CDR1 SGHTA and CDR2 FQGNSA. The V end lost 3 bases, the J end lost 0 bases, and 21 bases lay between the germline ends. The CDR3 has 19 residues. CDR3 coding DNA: TGTGCCAGCAGCTTGGCCGCACCGGCCCTCCTTAACTCCTACAATGAGCAGTTCTTC. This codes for CASSLAAPALLNSYNEQFF.

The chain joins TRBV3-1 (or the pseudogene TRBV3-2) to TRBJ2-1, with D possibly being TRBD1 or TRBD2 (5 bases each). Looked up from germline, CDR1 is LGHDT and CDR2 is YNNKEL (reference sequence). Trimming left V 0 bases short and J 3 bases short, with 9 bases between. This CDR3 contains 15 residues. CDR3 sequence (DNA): TGTGCCAGCAGCCAAGATCGGGGCAGCTACAATGAGCAGTTCTTC. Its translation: CASSQDRGSYNEQFF.

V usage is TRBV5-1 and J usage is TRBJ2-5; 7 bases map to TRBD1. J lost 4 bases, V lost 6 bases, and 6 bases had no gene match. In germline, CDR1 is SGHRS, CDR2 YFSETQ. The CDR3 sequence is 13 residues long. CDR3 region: CASTLGQSETQYF. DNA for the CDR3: TGCGCCAGCACTCTGGGACAGTCAGAGACCCAGTACTTC. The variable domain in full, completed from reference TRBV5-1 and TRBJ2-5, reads KAGVTQTPRYLIKTRGQQVTLSCSPISGHRSVSWYQQTPGQGLQFLFEYFSETQRNKGNFPGRFSGRQFSNSRSEMNVSTLELGDSALYLCASTLGQSETQYFGPGTRLLVL.

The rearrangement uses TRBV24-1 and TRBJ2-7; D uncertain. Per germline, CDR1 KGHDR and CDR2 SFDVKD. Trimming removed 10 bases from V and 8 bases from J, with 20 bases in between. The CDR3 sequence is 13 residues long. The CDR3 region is CATPSFSTEKQYF. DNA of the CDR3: TGTGCCACACCCTCCTTCTCAACGGAGAAGCAGTACTTC.

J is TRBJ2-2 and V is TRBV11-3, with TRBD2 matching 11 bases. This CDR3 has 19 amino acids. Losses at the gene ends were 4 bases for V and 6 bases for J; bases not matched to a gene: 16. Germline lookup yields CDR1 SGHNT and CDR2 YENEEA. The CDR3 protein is CASSSRSQGASGRSGELFF. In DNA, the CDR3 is TGTGCCAGCAGCTCGAGGTCACAGGGGGCTAGCGGGAGGTCCGGGGAGCTGTTTTTT. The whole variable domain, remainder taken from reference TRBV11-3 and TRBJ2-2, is EAGVVQSPRYKIIEKKQPVAFWCNPISGHNTLYWYLQNLGQGPELLIRYENEEAVDDSQLPKDRFSAERLKGVDSTLKIQPAELGDSAVYLCASSSRSQGASGRSGELFFGEGSRLTVL.

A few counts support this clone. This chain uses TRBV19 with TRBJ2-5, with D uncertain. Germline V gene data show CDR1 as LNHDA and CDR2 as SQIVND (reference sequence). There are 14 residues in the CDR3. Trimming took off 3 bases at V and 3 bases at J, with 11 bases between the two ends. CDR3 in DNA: TGTGCCAGTAGTATTTCTATTGCGAAAGAGACCCAGTACTTC. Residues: CASSISIAKETQYF.

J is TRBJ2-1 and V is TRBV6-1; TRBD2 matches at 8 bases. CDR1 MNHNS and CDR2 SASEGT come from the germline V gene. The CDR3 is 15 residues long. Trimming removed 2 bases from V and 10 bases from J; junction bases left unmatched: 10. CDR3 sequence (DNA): TGTGCCAGCAGTGAACTTGGCGGGGGGCCGGGCGAGCAGTTCTTC. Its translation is CASSELGGGPGEQFF.

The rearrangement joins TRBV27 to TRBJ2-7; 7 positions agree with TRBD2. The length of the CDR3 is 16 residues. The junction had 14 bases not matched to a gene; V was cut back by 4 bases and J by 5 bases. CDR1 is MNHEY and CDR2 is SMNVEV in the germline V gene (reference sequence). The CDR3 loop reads CASSWAGTKKSDEQYF. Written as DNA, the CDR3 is TGTGCCAGCAGTTGGGCCGGGACTAAAAAGAGCGACGAGCAGTACTTC.

In DNA form, the CDR3 reads TGTGCCAGCAGCCCCCGGGTTATTATGGAGACCCAGTACTTC. As protein: CASSPRVIMETQYF. The chain carries TRBV7-6 and TRBJ2-5, with unresolved D. Looked up from germline, CDR1 is SGHVS and CDR2 is FNYEAQ. V was pared by 5 bases and J by 5 bases, with 15 bases between. The CDR3 contains 14 residues.

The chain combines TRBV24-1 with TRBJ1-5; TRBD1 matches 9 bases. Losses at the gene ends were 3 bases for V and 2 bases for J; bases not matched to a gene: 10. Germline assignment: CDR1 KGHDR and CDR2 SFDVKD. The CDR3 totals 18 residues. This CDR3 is CATSDGYTGGKGNQPQHF. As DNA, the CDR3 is TGTGCCACCAGTGATGGATATACAGGGGGCAAGGGCAATCAGCCCCAGCATTTT.